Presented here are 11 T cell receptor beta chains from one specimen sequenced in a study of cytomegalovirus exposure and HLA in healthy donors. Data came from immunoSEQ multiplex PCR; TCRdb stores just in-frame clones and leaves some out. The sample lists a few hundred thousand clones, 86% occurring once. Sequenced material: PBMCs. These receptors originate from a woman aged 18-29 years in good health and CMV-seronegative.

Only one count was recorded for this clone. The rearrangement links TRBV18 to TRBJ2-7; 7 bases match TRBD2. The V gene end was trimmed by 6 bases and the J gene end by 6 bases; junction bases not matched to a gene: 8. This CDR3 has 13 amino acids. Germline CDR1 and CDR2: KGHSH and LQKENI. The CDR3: CASSYVWGGEQYF. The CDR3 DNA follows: TGTGCCAGCTCCTACGTGTGGGGGGGCGAGCAGTACTTC.

CDR3 in amino acids: CASSQELAGWETQYF. The CDR3 DNA reads TGCGCCAGCAGCCAAGAACTAGCGGGATGGGAGACCCAGTACTTC. This sequence joins TRBV4-3 and TRBJ2-5, with TRBD2 matching 10 bases. The CDR3 consists of 15 residues. CDR1 and CDR2 from the germline V gene are LGHNA and YSLEER. V trimming: 0 bases; J trimming: 5 bases; junction bases outside the gene matches: 3.

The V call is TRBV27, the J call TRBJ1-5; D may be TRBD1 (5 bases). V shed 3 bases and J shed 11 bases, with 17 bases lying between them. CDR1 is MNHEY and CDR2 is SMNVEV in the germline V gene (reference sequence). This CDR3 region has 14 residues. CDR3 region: CASSLSGRGNSQHF. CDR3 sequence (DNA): TGTGCCAGCAGTTTGTCAGGGCGGGGTAATTCCCAGCATTTT.

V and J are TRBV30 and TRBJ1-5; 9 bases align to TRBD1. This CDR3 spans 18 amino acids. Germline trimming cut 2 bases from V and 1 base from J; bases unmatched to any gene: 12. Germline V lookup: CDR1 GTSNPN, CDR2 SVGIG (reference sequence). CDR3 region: CAWSSTLDRGLSNQPQHF. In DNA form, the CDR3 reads TGTGCCTGGAGTTCCACCCTAGACAGGGGGTTAAGCAATCAGCCCCAGCATTTT.

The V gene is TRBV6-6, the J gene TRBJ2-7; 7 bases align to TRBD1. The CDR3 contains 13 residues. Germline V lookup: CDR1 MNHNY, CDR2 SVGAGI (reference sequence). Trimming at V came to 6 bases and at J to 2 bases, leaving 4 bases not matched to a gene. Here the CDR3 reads CASRGGGTYEQYF. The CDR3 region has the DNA TGTGCCAGCAGAGGGGGCGGAACCTACGAGCAGTACTTC.

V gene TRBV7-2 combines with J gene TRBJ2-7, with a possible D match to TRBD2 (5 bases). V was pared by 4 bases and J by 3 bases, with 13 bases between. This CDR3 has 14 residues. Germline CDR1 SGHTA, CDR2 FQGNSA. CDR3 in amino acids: CASSSAGINYEQYF. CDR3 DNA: TGTGCCAGCAGCTCCGCCGGGATCAACTACGAGCAGTACTTC. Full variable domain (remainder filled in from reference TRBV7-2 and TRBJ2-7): GAGVSQSPSNKVTEKGKDVELRCDPISGHTALYWYRQSLGQGLEFLIYFQGNSAPDKSGLPSDRFSAERTGGSVSTLTIQRTQQEDSAVYLCASSSAGINYEQYFGPGTRLTVT.

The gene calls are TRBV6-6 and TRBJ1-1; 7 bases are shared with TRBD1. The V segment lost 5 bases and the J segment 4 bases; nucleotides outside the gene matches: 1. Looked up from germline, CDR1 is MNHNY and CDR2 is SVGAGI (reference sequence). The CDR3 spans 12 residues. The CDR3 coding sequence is TGTGCCAGCAGTCACAGGGGCACTGAAGCTTTCTTT. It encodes CASSHRGTEAFF.

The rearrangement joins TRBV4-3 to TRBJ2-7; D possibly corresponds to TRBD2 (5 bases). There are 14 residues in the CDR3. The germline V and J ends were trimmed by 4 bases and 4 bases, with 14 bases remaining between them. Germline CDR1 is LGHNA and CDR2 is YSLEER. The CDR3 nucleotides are TGCGCCAGCAGCCGGGAGTTCGGTTCGTACGAGCAGTACTTC. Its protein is CASSREFGSYEQYF.

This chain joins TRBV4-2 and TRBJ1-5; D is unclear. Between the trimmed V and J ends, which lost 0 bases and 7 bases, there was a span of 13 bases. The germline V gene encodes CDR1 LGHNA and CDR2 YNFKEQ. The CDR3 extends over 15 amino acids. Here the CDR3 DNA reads TGTGCCAGCAGCCAAGATTTTCAGGTGGGCCAGCCCCAGCATTTT. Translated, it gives CASSQDFQVGQPQHF.

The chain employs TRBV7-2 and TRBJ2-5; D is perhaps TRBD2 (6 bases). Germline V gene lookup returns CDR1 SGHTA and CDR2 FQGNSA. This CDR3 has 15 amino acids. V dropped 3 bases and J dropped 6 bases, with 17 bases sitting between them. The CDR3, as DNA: TGTGCCAGCAGCTTCTCCACTAGCTCCGTAAAGACCCAGTACTTC. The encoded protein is CASSFSTSSVKTQYF.

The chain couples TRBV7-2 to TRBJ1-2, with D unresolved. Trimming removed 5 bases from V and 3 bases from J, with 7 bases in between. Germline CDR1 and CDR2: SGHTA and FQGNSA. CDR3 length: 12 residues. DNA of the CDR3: TGTGCCAGCAGCCACTCGGACTATGGCTACACCTTC. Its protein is CASSHSDYGYTF.